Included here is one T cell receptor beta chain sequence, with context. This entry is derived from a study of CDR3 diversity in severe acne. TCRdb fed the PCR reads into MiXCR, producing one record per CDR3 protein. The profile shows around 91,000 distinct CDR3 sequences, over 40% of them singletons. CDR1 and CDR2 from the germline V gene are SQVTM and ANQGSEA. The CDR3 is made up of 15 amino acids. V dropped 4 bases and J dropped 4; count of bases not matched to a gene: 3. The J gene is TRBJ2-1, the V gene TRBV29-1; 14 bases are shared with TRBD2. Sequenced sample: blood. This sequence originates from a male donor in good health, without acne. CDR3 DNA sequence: TGCAGCGTTGTGACTAGCGGGGGGGCTTACAATGAGCAGTTCTTC. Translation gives CSVVTSGGAYNEQFF.